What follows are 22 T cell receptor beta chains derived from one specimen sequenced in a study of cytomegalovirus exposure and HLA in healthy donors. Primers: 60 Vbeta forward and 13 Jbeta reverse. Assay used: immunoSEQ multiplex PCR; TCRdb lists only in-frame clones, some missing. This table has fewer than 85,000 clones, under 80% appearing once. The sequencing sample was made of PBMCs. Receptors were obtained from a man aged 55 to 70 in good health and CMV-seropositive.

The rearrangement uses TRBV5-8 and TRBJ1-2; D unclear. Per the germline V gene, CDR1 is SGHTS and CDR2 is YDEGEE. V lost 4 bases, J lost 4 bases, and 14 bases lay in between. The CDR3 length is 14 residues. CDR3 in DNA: TGTGCCAGCAGCCCTAATCGGGGTACCTATGGCTACACCTTC. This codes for CASSPNRGTYGYTF.

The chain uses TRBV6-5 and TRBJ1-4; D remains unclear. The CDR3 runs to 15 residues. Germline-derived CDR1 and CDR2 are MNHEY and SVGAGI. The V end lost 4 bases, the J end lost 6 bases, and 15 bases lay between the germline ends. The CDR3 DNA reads TGTGCCAGCAGTTCCGAAACAGCCCCCTATGAAAAACTGTTTTTT. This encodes CASSSETAPYEKLFF.

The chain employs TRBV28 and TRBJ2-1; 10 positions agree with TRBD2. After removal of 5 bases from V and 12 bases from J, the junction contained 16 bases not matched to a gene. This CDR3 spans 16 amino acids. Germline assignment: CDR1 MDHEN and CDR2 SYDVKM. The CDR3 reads CASSTRVNQREGRQFF. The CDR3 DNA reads TGTGCCAGCAGTACTAGGGTTAATCAGCGGGAGGGCCGGCAGTTCTTC.

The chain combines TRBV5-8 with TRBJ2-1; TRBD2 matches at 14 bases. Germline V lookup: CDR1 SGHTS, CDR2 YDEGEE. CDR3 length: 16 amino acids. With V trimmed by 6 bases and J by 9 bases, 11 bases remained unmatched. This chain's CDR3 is CASTYPTSGRVGEQFF. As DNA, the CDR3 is TGTGCCAGCACCTACCCGACTAGCGGGAGGGTGGGTGAGCAGTTCTTC.

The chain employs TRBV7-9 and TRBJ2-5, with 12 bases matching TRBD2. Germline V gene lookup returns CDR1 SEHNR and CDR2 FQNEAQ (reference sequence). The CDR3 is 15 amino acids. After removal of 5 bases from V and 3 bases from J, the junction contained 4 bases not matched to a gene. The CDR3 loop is CASSPRLAGEETQYF. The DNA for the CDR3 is TGTGCCAGCAGCCCCCGACTAGCGGGGGAAGAGACCCAGTACTTC.

The DNA of the CDR3 is TGTGCCAGCAGGGATGACAGGGGACCCTACGAGCAGTACTTC. It codes for CASRDDRGPYEQYF. This chain joins TRBV7-8 and TRBJ2-5, with 8 bases aligning to TRBD1. The J call may be in error: the DNA end matches TRBJ2-7 better. CDR1 SGHVS and CDR2 FQNEAQ come from the germline V gene. This CDR3 is 14 amino acids long.

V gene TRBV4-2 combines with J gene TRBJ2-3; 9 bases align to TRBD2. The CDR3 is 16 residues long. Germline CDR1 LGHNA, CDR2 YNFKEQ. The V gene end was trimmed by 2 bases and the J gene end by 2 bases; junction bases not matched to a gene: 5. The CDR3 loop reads CASSQSLAGDTDTQYF. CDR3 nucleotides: TGTGCCAGCAGCCAATCTTTAGCGGGGGACACAGATACGCAGTATTTT.

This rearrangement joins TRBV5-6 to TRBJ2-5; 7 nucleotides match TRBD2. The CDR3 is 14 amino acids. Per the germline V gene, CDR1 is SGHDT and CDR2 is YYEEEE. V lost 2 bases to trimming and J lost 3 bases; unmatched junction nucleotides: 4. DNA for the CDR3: TGTGCCAGCAGCTTCGGCGGGGGAGAAGAGACCCAGTACTTC. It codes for CASSFGGGEETQYF.

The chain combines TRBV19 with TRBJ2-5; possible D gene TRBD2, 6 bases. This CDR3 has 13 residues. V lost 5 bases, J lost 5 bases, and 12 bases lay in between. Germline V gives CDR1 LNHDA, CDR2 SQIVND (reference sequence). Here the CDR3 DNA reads TGTGCCAGTAGTCCCGGGGACTGGGAGACCCAGTACTTC. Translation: CASSPGDWETQYF. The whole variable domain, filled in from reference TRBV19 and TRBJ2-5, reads DGGITQSPKYLFRKEGQNVTLSCEQNLNHDAMYWYRQDPGQGLRLIYYSQIVNDFQKGDIAEGYSVSREKKESFPLTVTSAQKNPTAFYLCASSPGDWETQYFGPGTRLLVL.

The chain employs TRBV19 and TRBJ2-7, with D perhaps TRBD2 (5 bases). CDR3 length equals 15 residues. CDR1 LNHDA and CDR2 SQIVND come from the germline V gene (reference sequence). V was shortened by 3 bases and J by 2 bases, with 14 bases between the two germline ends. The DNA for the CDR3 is TGTGCCAGTAGTATTGGCTCGGACTTCGCCTACGAGCAGTACTTC. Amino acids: CASSIGSDFAYEQYF.

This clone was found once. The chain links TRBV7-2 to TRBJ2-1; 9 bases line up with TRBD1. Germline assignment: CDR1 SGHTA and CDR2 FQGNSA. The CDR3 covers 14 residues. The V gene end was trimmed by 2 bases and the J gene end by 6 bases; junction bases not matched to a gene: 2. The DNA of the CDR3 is TGTGCCAGCAGCTTATACAGGGGGCTCAATGAGCAGTTCTTC. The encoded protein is CASSLYRGLNEQFF.

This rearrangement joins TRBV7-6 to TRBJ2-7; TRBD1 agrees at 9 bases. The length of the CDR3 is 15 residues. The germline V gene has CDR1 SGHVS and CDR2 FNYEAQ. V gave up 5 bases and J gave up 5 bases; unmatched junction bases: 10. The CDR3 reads CASSPEQTGGNEQYF. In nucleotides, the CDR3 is TGTGCCAGCAGCCCTGAACAGACAGGGGGTAACGAGCAGTACTTC. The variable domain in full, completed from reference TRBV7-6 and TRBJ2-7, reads GAGVSQSPRYKVTKRGQDVALRCDPISGHVSLYWYRQALGQGPEFLTYFNYEAQQDKSGLPNDRFSAERPEGSISTLTIQRTEQRDSAMYRCASSPEQTGGNEQYFGPGTRLTVT.

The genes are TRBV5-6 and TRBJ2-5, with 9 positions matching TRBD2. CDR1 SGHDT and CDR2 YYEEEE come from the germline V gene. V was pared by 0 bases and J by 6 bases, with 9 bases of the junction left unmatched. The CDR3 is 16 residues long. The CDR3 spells CASSLEASGARKTQYF. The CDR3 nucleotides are TGTGCCAGCAGCTTGGAGGCTAGCGGGGCCCGAAAGACCCAGTACTTC.

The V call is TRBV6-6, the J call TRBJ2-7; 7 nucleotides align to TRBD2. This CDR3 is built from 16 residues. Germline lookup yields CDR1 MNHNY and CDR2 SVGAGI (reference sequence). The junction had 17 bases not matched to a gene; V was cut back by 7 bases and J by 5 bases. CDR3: CASTDPMGGGDHEQYF. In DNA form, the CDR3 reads TGTGCCAGCACTGACCCTATGGGGGGAGGGGATCACGAGCAGTACTTC.

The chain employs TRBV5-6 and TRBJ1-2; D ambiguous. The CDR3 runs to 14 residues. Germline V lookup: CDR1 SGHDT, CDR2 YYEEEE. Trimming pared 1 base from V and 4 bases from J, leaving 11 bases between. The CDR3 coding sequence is TGTGCCAGCAGCTTGCCGAGCGTCCTCTATGGCTACACCTTC. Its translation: CASSLPSVLYGYTF. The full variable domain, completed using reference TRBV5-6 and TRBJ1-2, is DAGVTQSPTHLIKTRGQQVTLRCSPKSGHDTVSWYQQALGQGPQFIFQYYEEEERQRGNFPDRFSGHQFPNYSSELNVNALLLGDSALYLCASSLPSVLYGYTFGSGTRLTVV.

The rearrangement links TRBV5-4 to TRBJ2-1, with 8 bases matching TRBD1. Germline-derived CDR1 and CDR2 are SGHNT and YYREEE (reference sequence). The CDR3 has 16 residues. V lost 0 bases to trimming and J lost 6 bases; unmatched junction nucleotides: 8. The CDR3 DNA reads TGTGCCAGCAGCTTGGGGACAGGGTTATTTTTCAATGAGCAGTTCTTC. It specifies CASSLGTGLFFNEQFF.

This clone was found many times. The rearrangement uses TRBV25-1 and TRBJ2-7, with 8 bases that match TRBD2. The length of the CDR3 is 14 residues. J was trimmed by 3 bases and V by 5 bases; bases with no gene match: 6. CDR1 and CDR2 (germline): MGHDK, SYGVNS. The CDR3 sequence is CASSMGLEGYEQYF. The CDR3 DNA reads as TGTGCCAGCAGTATGGGACTAGAAGGCTACGAGCAGTACTTC.

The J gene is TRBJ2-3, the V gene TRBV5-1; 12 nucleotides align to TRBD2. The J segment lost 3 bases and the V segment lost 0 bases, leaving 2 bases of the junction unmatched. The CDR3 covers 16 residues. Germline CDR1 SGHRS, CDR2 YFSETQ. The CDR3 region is CASSLGTSGETDTQYF. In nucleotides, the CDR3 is TGCGCCAGCAGCTTGGGGACTAGCGGGGAGACAGATACGCAGTATTTT.

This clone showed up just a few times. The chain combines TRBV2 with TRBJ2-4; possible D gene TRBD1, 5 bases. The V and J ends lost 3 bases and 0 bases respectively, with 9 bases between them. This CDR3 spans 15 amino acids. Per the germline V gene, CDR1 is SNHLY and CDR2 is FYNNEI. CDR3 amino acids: CASSDDRLAKNIQYF. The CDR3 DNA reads TGTGCCAGCAGTGATGACAGACTAGCCAAAAACATTCAGTACTTC.

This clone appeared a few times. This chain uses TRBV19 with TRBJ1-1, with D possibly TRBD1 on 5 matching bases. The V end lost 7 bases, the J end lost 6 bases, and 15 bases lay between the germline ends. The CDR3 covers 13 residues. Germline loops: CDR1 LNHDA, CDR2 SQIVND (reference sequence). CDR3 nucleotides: TGTGCCAGTACCCTACTTGGGGGGGCTGAAGCTTTCTTT. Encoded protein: CASTLLGGAEAFF.

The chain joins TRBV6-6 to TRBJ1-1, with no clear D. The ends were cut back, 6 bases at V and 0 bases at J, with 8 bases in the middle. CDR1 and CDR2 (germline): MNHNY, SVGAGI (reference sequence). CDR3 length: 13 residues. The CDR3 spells CASRASLNTEAFF. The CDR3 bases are TGTGCCAGCAGGGCTAGTCTGAACACTGAAGCTTTCTTT.

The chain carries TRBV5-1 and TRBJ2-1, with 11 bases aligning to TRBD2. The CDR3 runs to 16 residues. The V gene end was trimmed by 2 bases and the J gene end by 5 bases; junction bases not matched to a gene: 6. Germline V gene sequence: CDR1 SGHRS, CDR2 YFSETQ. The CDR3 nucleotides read TGCGCCAGCAGCTTCTTCGGGACTAGCGGCGACAATGAGCAGTTCTTC. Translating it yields CASSFFGTSGDNEQFF.